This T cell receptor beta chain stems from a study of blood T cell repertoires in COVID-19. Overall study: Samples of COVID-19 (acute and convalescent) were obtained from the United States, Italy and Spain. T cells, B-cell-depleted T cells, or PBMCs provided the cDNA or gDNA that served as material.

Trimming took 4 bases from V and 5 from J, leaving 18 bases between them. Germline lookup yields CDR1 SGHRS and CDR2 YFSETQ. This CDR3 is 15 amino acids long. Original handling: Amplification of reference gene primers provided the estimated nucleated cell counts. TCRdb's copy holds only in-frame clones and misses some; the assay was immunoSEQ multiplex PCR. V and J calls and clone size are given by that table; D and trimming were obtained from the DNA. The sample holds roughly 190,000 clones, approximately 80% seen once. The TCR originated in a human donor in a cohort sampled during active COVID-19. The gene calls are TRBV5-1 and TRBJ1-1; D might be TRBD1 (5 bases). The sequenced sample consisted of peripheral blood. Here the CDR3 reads CASSPAGDKGTEAFF. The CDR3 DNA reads TGCGCCAGCAGCCCGGCGGGGGATAAAGGGACTGAAGCTTTCTTT. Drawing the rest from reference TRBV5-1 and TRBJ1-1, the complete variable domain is KAGVTQTPRYLIKTRGQQVTLSCSPISGHRSVSWYQQTPGQGLQFLFEYFSETQRNKGNFPGRFSGRQFSNSRSEMNVSTLELGDSALYLCASSPAGDKGTEAFFGQGTRLTVV.